These T cell receptor beta chains were read from a single sample in a study of circulating and synovial CD4+ cells in juvenile arthritis. Using immunoSEQ multiplex PCR, the repertoire was profiled, and TCRdb retains in-frame clones only, with some absent. The sample contains under 40,000 clones, around 96% of which appear only once. Sequenced input: CD4+ T cells from blood. These receptors came from a human donor with juvenile idiopathic arthritis. The CDR3 runs from the conserved cysteine through the conserved F or W. The order of the fields is J gene, D gene, clone size, V gene, CDR3 protein, CDR3 DNA. D genes are given only for firm matches. Part of the rows lack a size; the others show once, few, many or a class for expanded clones.

J gene: TRBJ2-7; D gene: TRBD1; clone size: -; V gene: TRBV7-2; CDR3 protein: CASSLTLDRGLYEQYF; CDR3 DNA: TGTGCCAGCAGCTTAACACTAGACAGGGGCCTCTACGAGCAGTACTTC
J gene: TRBJ2-5; D gene: -; clone size: -; V gene: TRBV7-8; CDR3 protein: CASSLADISETQYF; CDR3 DNA: TGTGCCAGCAGCTTAGCGGACATCTCAGAGACCCAGTACTTC
J gene: TRBJ2-6; D gene: -; clone size: -; V gene: TRBV28; CDR3 protein: CASSLIGVISGANVLTF; CDR3 DNA: TGTGCCAGCAGTTTAATCGGGGTCATCTCTGGGGCCAACGTCCTGACTTTC
J gene: TRBJ2-4; D gene: -; clone size: -; V gene: TRBV6-1; CDR3 protein: CASSETPTGAKNIQYF; CDR3 DNA: TGTGCCAGCAGTGAGACTCCGACAGGAGCCAAAAACATTCAGTACTTC
J gene: TRBJ2-7; D gene: TRBD1; clone size: -; V gene: TRBV7-6; CDR3 protein: CASSLGDRAHEQYF; CDR3 DNA: TGTGCCAGCAGCTTAGGGGACAGGGCCCACGAGCAGTACTTC
J gene: TRBJ2-1; D gene: -; clone size: few; V gene: TRBV6-1; CDR3 protein: CASSEGGLPSGDSYNEQFF; CDR3 DNA: TGTGCCAGCAGTGAAGGCGGCCTGCCGTCCGGTGACTCCTACAATGAGCAGTTCTTC
J gene: TRBJ1-5; D gene: -; clone size: -; V gene: TRBV2; CDR3 protein: CASGGGSGQPQHF; CDR3 DNA: TGTGCCAGCGGGGGGGGTTCGGGTCAGCCCCAGCATTTT
J gene: TRBJ1-1; D gene: -; clone size: -; V gene: TRBV9; CDR3 protein: CASSVYHNTEAFF; CDR3 DNA: TGTGCCAGCAGCGTCTACCACAACACTGAAGCTTTCTTT
J gene: TRBJ1-1; D gene: TRBD1; clone size: -; V gene: TRBV5-6; CDR3 protein: CASSYKQGAQAFF; CDR3 DNA: TGTGCCAGCAGCTATAAGCAGGGGGCACAAGCTTTCTTT
J gene: TRBJ1-4; D gene: TRBD1; clone size: few; V gene: TRBV5-6; CDR3 protein: CASSAPPGQANEKLFF; CDR3 DNA: TGTGCCAGCAGCGCGCCCCCCGGACAGGCTAATGAAAAACTGTTTTTT
J gene: TRBJ2-7; D gene: -; clone size: -; V gene: TRBV15; CDR3 protein: CATSRDLSTGRTYEQYF; CDR3 DNA: TGTGCCACCAGCAGAGACCTCAGTACAGGCCGGACCTACGAGCAGTACTTC
J gene: TRBJ2-5; D gene: -; clone size: -; V gene: TRBV18; CDR3 protein: CASSSGGETQYF; CDR3 DNA: TGTGCCAGCTCATCAGGTGGGGAGACCCAGTACTTC
J gene: TRBJ2-3; D gene: TRBD2; clone size: -; V gene: TRBV19; CDR3 protein: CASSISSGSGNTQYF; CDR3 DNA: TGTGCCAGTAGTATCTCTAGCGGGAGTGGAAATACGCAGTATTTT
J gene: TRBJ1-3; D gene: -; clone size: -; V gene: TRBV4-1; CDR3 protein: CASSQGEGVTIYF; CDR3 DNA: TGCGCCAGCAGCCAAGGCGAGGGTGTCACCATATATTTT
J gene: TRBJ1-3; D gene: -; clone size: -; V gene: TRBV9; CDR3 protein: CASSVAGSGNTIYF; CDR3 DNA: TGTGCCAGCAGCGTAGCCGGGAGCGGAAACACCATATATTTT
J gene: TRBJ2-5; D gene: TRBD2; clone size: -; V gene: TRBV11-3; CDR3 protein: CASSSSHGGERETQYF; CDR3 DNA: TGTGCCAGCAGCTCCTCCCATGGGGGGGAGCGGGAGACCCAGTACTTC
J gene: TRBJ2-1; D gene: TRBD1; clone size: -; V gene: TRBV18; CDR3 protein: CASSPFAQGSVNEQFF; CDR3 DNA: TGTGCCAGCTCACCCTTTGCACAGGGGTCGGTCAATGAGCAGTTCTTC
J gene: TRBJ2-3; D gene: TRBD1; clone size: -; V gene: TRBV5-4; CDR3 protein: CASSLETGSTDTQYF; CDR3 DNA: TGTGCCAGCAGCTTGGAGACAGGGAGCACAGATACGCAGTATTTT
J gene: TRBJ2-1; D gene: -; clone size: -; V gene: TRBV19; CDR3 protein: CASSILGDLTSEQFF; CDR3 DNA: TGTGCCAGTAGTATTTTGGGGGACTTGACCTCGGAGCAGTTCTTC
J gene: TRBJ2-7; D gene: TRBD2; clone size: few; V gene: TRBV19; CDR3 protein: CASSIVAGGAYEQYF; CDR3 DNA: TGTGCCAGTAGTATTGTCGCGGGGGGAGCCTACGAGCAGTACTTC
J gene: TRBJ2-2; D gene: -; clone size: -; V gene: TRBV18; CDR3 protein: CASSPRGVANTGELFF; CDR3 DNA: TGTGCCAGCTCACCACGGGGGGTCGCGAACACCGGGGAGCTGTTTTTT
J gene: TRBJ2-1; D gene: TRBD2; clone size: -; V gene: TRBV4-2; CDR3 protein: CASSPRAREAYNEQFF; CDR3 DNA: TGTGCCAGCAGCCCCCGAGCCCGGGAGGCCTACAATGAGCAGTTCTTC
J gene: TRBJ1-6; D gene: -; clone size: -; V gene: TRBV7-9; CDR3 protein: CASSVSGPLHF; CDR3 DNA: TGTGCCAGCAGCGTATCGGGACCCCTCCACTTT
J gene: TRBJ2-7; D gene: -; clone size: -; V gene: TRBV10-3; CDR3 protein: CALSGLTYEQYF; CDR3 DNA: TGTGCCTTATCGGGACTTACCTACGAGCAGTACTTC
J gene: TRBJ2-7; D gene: TRBD2; clone size: -; V gene: TRBV4-1; CDR3 protein: CASSQGLAGSSSYEQYF; CDR3 DNA: TGCGCCAGCAGCCAAGGACTAGCGGGATCATCGTCCTACGAGCAGTACTTC
J gene: TRBJ2-7; D gene: -; clone size: -; V gene: TRBV5-4; CDR3 protein: CASSSPSLDPYEQYF; CDR3 DNA: TGTGCCAGCAGCAGCCCGTCCCTCGATCCCTACGAGCAGTACTTC
J gene: TRBJ2-3; D gene: TRBD2; clone size: -; V gene: TRBV5-1; CDR3 protein: CASRIGVGAGGGDTQYF; CDR3 DNA: TGCGCCAGCAGGATTGGAGTTGGAGCGGGAGGTGGAGATACGCAGTATTTT
J gene: TRBJ2-3; D gene: TRBD2; clone size: -; V gene: TRBV7-9; CDR3 protein: CASRRNLAGDTDTQYF; CDR3 DNA: TGTGCCAGCAGGAGGAACCTAGCGGGAGACACAGATACGCAGTATTTT
J gene: TRBJ1-4; D gene: TRBD1; clone size: -; V gene: TRBV4-2; CDR3 protein: CASSPAQGGAEKLFF; CDR3 DNA: TGTGCCAGCAGCCCCGCTCAGGGGGGTGCAGAAAAACTGTTTTTT
J gene: TRBJ2-1; D gene: -; clone size: -; V gene: TRBV14; CDR3 protein: CASSQLRGQLVGNEQFF; CDR3 DNA: TGTGCCAGCAGCCAACTGAGAGGACAACTCGTTGGTAATGAGCAGTTCTTC
J gene: TRBJ2-2; D gene: -; clone size: -; V gene: TRBV6-6; CDR3 protein: CASSAHWEGELFF; CDR3 DNA: TGTGCCAGCAGTGCCCACTGGGAGGGGGAGCTGTTTTTT
J gene: TRBJ1-3; D gene: -; clone size: few; V gene: TRBV5-6; CDR3 protein: CASSPRGMVSGNTIYF; CDR3 DNA: TGTGCCAGCAGCCCCAGGGGCATGGTCTCTGGAAACACCATATATTTT
J gene: TRBJ2-7; D gene: TRBD2; clone size: -; V gene: TRBV6-1; CDR3 protein: CASSENHGLAGVVGDF; CDR3 DNA: TGTGCCAGCAGTGAAAACCATGGACTAGCGGGAGTAGTTGGAGACTTC
J gene: TRBJ2-3; D gene: TRBD2; clone size: -; V gene: TRBV7-2; CDR3 protein: CASSRRTSGTSTDTQYF; CDR3 DNA: TGTGCCAGCAGCCGTCGGACTAGCGGGACAAGCACAGATACGCAGTATTTT
J gene: TRBJ1-2; D gene: -; clone size: -; V gene: TRBV11-2; CDR3 protein: CASSLDSRGRNGYTF; CDR3 DNA: TGTGCCAGCAGCCTGGACTCCAGGGGAAGGAATGGCTACACCTTC
J gene: TRBJ1-5; D gene: -; clone size: -; V gene: TRBV7-2; CDR3 protein: CASSFQGTNQPQHF; CDR3 DNA: TGTGCCAGCAGCTTTCAGGGGACGAATCAGCCCCAGCATTTT
J gene: TRBJ2-7; D gene: TRBD2; clone size: -; V gene: TRBV28; CDR3 protein: CASSLQGLAGAYEQYF; CDR3 DNA: TGTGCCAGCAGTTTACAAGGGCTAGCGGGAGCCTACGAGCAGTACTTC
J gene: TRBJ1-4; D gene: TRBD1; clone size: -; V gene: TRBV5-1; CDR3 protein: CASSSGQGEGEKLFF; CDR3 DNA: TGCGCCAGCAGCTCCGGACAGGGGGAAGGTGAAAAACTGTTTTTT
J gene: TRBJ2-3; D gene: TRBD2; clone size: -; V gene: TRBV7-3; CDR3 protein: CASSPLGLAGLTDTQYF; CDR3 DNA: TGTGCCAGCAGCCCTCTGGGACTAGCGGGCCTCACAGATACGCAGTATTTT
J gene: TRBJ1-4; D gene: TRBD1; clone size: -; V gene: TRBV25-1; CDR3 protein: CASSDFGTGFEKLFF; CDR3 DNA: TGTGCCAGCAGTGACTTCGGGACAGGGTTTGAAAAACTGTTTTTT
J gene: TRBJ2-3; D gene: -; clone size: -; V gene: TRBV9; CDR3 protein: CASSVGQTIFDTQYF; CDR3 DNA: TGTGCCAGCAGCGTAGGACAGACCATTTTTGATACGCAGTATTTT
J gene: TRBJ1-3; D gene: TRBD1; clone size: -; V gene: TRBV29-1; CDR3 protein: CSVMDRGREGGNTIYF; CDR3 DNA: TGCAGCGTCATGGACAGGGGGCGAGAGGGAGGAAACACCATATATTTT
J gene: TRBJ2-7; D gene: -; clone size: -; V gene: TRBV30; CDR3 protein: CAWSVEGTWGYEQYF; CDR3 DNA: TGTGCCTGGAGTGTAGAGGGAACGTGGGGCTACGAGCAGTACTTC
J gene: TRBJ1-2; D gene: -; clone size: -; V gene: TRBV5-4; CDR3 protein: CASSLDGGLVNYGYTF; CDR3 DNA: TGTGCCAGCAGCTTGGACGGTGGGCTCGTTAACTATGGCTACACCTTC
J gene: TRBJ2-7; D gene: -; clone size: -; V gene: TRBV7-2; CDR3 protein: CASSLVSSRGIEQYF; CDR3 DNA: TGTGCCAGCAGCTTAGTTTCCAGTCGGGGGATCGAGCAGTACTTC
J gene: TRBJ2-5; D gene: -; clone size: -; V gene: TRBV29-1; CDR3 protein: CSVGGQLRKETQYF; CDR3 DNA: TGCAGCGTTGGGGGCCAGTTAAGAAAAGAGACCCAGTACTTC
J gene: TRBJ1-2; D gene: TRBD1; clone size: -; V gene: TRBV28; CDR3 protein: CASSFRTGEGGYTF; CDR3 DNA: TGTGCCAGCAGCTTTCGGACAGGGGAGGGTGGCTACACCTTC
J gene: TRBJ2-3; D gene: -; clone size: -; V gene: TRBV2; CDR3 protein: CASSYGGDRTDTQYF; CDR3 DNA: TGTGCCAGCAGCTACGGAGGAGATCGCACAGATACGCAGTATTTT
J gene: TRBJ2-1; D gene: -; clone size: -; V gene: TRBV7-2; CDR3 protein: CASSSDRFSSYNEQFF; CDR3 DNA: TGTGCCAGCAGCTCCGACAGGTTTAGCTCCTACAATGAGCAGTTCTTC
J gene: TRBJ2-1; D gene: TRBD2; clone size: -; V gene: TRBV30; CDR3 protein: CAWESSGYNEQFF; CDR3 DNA: TGTGCCTGGGAATCTAGCGGTTACAATGAGCAGTTCTTC
J gene: TRBJ1-2; D gene: -; clone size: -; V gene: TRBV28; CDR3 protein: CASSSDSGMRGYTF; CDR3 DNA: TGTGCCAGCAGTTCCGATTCAGGGATGAGAGGCTACACCTTC
J gene: TRBJ2-1; D gene: TRBD1; clone size: -; V gene: TRBV7-8; CDR3 protein: CASSSRDRVVHEQFF; CDR3 DNA: TGTGCCAGCAGCTCCCGGGACAGGGTTGTACATGAGCAGTTCTTC
J gene: TRBJ1-1; D gene: TRBD1; clone size: -; V gene: TRBV19; CDR3 protein: CASSPGQGVGTEAFF; CDR3 DNA: TGTGCCAGTAGTCCCGGACAGGGCGTAGGCACTGAAGCTTTCTTT